This is a list of T cell receptor beta chains from one sample in a study of blood T cell repertoires in COVID-19. Sequenced by immunoSEQ multiplex PCR; TCRdb stores in-frame clones only, minus some. Of about 13,000 clones detected, more than 75% appear once; the ten largest clones hold less than 15%. Sample: peripheral blood. The receptors come from a human donor in a cohort sampled during active COVID-19. The CDR3 runs from the conserved cysteine through the conserved F or W. D genes are given only for firm matches. Rows give clone size only sometimes, using once, few, many, or a class for an expanded clone.

clone size	V gene	D gene	J gene	CDR3 DNA	CDR3 protein
once	TRBV19	NA	TRBJ2-7	TGTGCCAGGTCGGGGGCCTACGAGCAGTACTTC	CARSGAYEQYF
NA	TRBV11-2	NA	TRBJ2-5	TGTGCCAGCAGCCCTTCCAGGGGATCGGAGACCCAGTACTTC	CASSPSRGSETQYF
NA	TRBV4-1	TRBD1	TRBJ2-7	TGCGCCAGCAGCCCTGGGACAGGGAACCTAGGGCAGTACTTC	CASSPGTGNLGQYF
NA	TRBV28	NA	TRBJ1-2	TGTGCCAGCAGTTTAGGGACAAACTATGGCTACACCTTC	CASSLGTNYGYTF
NA	TRBV7-6	TRBD1	TRBJ1-1	TGTGCCAGCAGCTTAGAAGGACAGGGGGCGGTCACTGAAGCTTTCTTT	CASSLEGQGAVTEAFF
NA	TRBV18	NA	TRBJ1-1	TGTGCCAGCTCACAAGAACAGGGCGCGAACACTGAAGCTTTCTTT	CASSQEQGANTEAFF
NA	TRBV28	NA	TRBJ2-5	TGTGCCAGCAGTTTATTAGAGGCCAGGGCCTTGGGAGAGACCCAGTACTTC	CASSLLEARALGETQYF
NA	TRBV7-6	TRBD1	TRBJ2-2	TGTGCCAGCAGCTCCGATCGACAGGGGCGCACCGGGGAGCTGTTTTTT	CASSSDRQGRTGELFF
NA	TRBV10-3	NA	TRBJ2-5	TGTGCCATCAGCAACGACAAGAAAGAGACCCAGTACTTC	CAISNDKKETQYF
few	TRBV10-1	NA	TRBJ2-7	TGCGCCAGCAGTCGGGACTCCAGCTCCTACGAGCAGTACTTC	CASSRDSSSYEQYF
NA	TRBV27	TRBD1	TRBJ1-5	TGTGCCAGCAGCCGTGGACAGGCGTCCACCCAGCATTTT	CASSRGQASTQHF
NA	TRBV7-2	NA	TRBJ1-2	TGTGCCAGCAGCCCGCGCCGAGGGCCAGACTATGGCTACACCTTC	CASSPRRGPDYGYTF
NA	TRBV18	NA	TRBJ2-3	TGTGCCAGCTCACCACCAGACAAGGCAGATACGCAGTATTTT	CASSPPDKADTQYF
NA	TRBV4-1	NA	TRBJ2-4	TGCGCCAGCAGCCAAGATGGGGCAGAAAGTTTACTAGCCAAAAACATTCAGTACTTC	CASSQDGAESLLAKNIQYF
NA	TRBV27	NA	TRBJ2-1	TGTGCCAGCAGTCCCCATTACAATGAGCAGTTCTTC	CASSPHYNEQFF
NA	TRBV2	NA	TRBJ1-1	TGTGCCAGCAGTGGATTGGGACATACGAACACTGAAGCTTTCTTT	CASSGLGHTNTEAFF
once	TRBV5-1	NA	TRBJ2-3	TGCGCCAGCAGCTTGGCTCCTAGTAACACAGATACGCAGTATTTT	CASSLAPSNTDTQYF
NA	TRBV28	TRBD2	TRBJ2-3	TGTGCCAGCAGTCGCGGCTTAGCGGGGGCCGGCACAGATACGCAGTATTTT	CASSRGLAGAGTDTQYF
few	TRBV9	TRBD1	TRBJ1-3	TGTGCCAGCAGAGCCGGGACAGGGGAAAACACCATATATTTT	CASRAGTGENTIYF
NA	TRBV27	TRBD1	TRBJ2-7	TGTGCCAGCAGTCGGGACAGCCATTACGAGCAGTACTTC	CASSRDSHYEQYF
NA	TRBV4-1	NA	TRBJ1-1	TGCGCCAGCAGCCAAGTGTGGGGGGACACTGAAGCTTTCTTT	CASSQVWGDTEAFF
NA	TRBV2	NA	TRBJ2-5	TGTGCCAGCTCCTACGGGCAAGAGACCCAGTACTTC	CASSYGQETQYF
once	TRBV2	NA	TRBJ1-1	TGTGCCAGCAGGAACAGGGAAGGCGGTAATACTGAAGCTTTCTTT	CASRNREGGNTEAFF
NA	TRBV24-1	NA	TRBJ2-3	TGTGCCACCGCAGGGGTGGGAGATACGCAGTATTTT	CATAGVGDTQYF
once	TRBV28	NA	TRBJ2-6	TGTGCCAGCAGTTTACCCACAGGTTACTCTGGGGCCAACGTCCTGACTTTC	CASSLPTGYSGANVLTF
NA	TRBV4-3	NA	TRBJ2-2	TGCGCCAGCAGCCAAGACGGACTCAGGAACGCCGGGGAGCTGTTTTTT	CASSQDGLRNAGELFF
once	TRBV5-6	TRBD1	TRBJ1-5	TGTGCCAGCAGCTTCCAGGACAGGGAAAGTCAGCCCCAGCATTTT	CASSFQDRESQPQHF
NA	TRBV28	TRBD1	TRBJ2-5	TGTGCCAGCAGGAGGACAGGGGGCAGAGAGACCCAGTACTTC	CASRRTGGRETQYF
NA	TRBV13	NA	TRBJ2-5	TGTGCCAGCAGCTTAGGCCGTGAGACCCAGTACTTC	CASSLGRETQYF